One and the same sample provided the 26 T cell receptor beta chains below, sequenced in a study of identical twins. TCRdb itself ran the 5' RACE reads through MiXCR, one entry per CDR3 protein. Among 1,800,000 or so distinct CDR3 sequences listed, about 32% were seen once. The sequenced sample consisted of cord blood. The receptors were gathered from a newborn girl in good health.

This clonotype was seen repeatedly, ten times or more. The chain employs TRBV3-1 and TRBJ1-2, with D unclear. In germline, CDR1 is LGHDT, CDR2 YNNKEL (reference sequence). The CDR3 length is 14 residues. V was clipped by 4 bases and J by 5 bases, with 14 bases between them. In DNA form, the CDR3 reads TGTGCCAGCAGCCCTCGACCCCGGCCGTATGGCTACACCTTC. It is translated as CASSPRPRPYGYTF.

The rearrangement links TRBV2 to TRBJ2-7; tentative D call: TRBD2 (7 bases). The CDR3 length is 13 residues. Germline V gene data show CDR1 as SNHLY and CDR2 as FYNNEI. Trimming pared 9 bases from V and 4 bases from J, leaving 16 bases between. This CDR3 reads CARGGGLSYEQYF. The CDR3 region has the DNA TGTGCCAGAGGGGGAGGGCTTTCTTACGAGCAGTACTTC. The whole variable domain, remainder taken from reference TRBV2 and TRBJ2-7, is EPEVTQTPSHQVTQMGQEVILRCVPISNHLYFYWYRQILGQKVEFLVSFYNNEISEKSEIFDDQFSVERPDGSNFTLKIRSTKLEDSAMYFCARGGGLSYEQYFGPGTRLTVT.

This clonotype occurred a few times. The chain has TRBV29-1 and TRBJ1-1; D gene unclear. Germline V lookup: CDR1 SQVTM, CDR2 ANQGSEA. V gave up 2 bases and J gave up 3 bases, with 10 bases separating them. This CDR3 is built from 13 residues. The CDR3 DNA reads TGCAGCGTTGAACGGGTGCTGGACACTGAAGCTTTCTTT. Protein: CSVERVLDTEAFF.

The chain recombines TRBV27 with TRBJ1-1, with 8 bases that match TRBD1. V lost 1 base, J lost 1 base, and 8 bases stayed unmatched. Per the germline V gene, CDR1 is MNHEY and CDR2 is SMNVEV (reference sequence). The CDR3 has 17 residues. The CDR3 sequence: CASSLWVPGQGNTEAFF. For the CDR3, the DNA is TGTGCCAGCAGTTTATGGGTCCCTGGACAGGGGAACACTGAAGCTTTCTTT.

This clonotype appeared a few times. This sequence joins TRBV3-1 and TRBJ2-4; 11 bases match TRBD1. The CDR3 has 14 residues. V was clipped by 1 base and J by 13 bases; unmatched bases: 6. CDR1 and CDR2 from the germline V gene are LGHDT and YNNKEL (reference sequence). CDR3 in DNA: TGTGCCAGCAGCCAAGGGACAGGGGGCAGGGAGCAGTACTTC. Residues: CASSQGTGGREQYF.

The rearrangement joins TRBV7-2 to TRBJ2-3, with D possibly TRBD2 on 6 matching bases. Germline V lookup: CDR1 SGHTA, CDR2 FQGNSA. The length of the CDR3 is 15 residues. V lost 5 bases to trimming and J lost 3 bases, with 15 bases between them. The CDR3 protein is CASSPAVGGTDTQYF. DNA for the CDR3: TGTGCCAGCAGCCCCGCGGTGGGGGGAACAGATACGCAGTATTTT.

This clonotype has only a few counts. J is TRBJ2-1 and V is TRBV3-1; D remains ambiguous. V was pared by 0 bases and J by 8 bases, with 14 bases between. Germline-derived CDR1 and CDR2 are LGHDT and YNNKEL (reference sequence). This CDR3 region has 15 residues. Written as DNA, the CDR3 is TGTGCCAGCAGCCAAGAAGGGCCGGTTTCGGATGAGCAGTTCTTC. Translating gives CASSQEGPVSDEQFF.

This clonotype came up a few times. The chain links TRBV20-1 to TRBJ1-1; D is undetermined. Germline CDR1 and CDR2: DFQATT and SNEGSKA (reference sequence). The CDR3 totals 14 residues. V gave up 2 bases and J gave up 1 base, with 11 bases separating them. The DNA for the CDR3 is TGCAGTGCTAGAAAGGCAGGCCAGAACACTGAAGCTTTCTTT. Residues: CSARKAGQNTEAFF.

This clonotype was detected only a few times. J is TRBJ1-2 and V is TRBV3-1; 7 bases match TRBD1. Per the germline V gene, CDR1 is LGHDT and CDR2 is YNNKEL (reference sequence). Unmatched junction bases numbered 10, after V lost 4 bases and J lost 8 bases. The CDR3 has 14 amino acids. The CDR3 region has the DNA TGTGCCAGCAGCCCACACAGGGGTGAAGACGGCTACACCTTC. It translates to CASSPHRGEDGYTF.

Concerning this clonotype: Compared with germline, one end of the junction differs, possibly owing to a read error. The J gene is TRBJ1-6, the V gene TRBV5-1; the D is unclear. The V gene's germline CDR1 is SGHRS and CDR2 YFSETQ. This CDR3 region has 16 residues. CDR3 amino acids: CASSLEGGSYNSPPHF. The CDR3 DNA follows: TGCGCCAGCAGCTTGGAGGGTGGCTCCTATAATTCACCCCCCCACTTT. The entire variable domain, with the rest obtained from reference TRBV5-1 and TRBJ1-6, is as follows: KAGVTQTPRYLIKTRGQQVTLSCSPISGHRSVSWYQQTPGQGLQFLFEYFSETQRNKGNFPGRFSGRQFSNSRSEMNVSTLELGDSALYLCASSLEGGSYNSPPHFGNGTRLTVT.

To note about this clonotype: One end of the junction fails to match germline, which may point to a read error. CDR3 protein: CASSGTLRGGTDTQYF. The CDR3 DNA is TGTGCCAGCAGCGGGACGTTAAGGGGAGGCACGGATACGCAGTATTTT. The chain links TRBV7-9 to TRBJ2-3; weak D call: TRBD2 (6 bases). Germline lookup yields CDR1 SEHNR and CDR2 FQNEAQ (reference sequence). The CDR3 runs to 16 residues.

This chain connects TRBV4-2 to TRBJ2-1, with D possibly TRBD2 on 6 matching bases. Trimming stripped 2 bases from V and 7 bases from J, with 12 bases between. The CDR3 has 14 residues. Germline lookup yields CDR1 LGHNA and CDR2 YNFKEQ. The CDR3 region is CASSQNLLANEQFF. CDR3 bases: TGTGCCAGCAGCCAAAATCTACTAGCTAATGAGCAGTTCTTC.

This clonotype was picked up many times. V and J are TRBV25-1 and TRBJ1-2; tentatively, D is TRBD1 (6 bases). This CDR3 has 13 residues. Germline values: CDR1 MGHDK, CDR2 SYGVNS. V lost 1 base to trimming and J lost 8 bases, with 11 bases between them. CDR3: CASSEWAGEGYTF. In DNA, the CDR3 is TGTGCCAGCAGTGAATGGGCAGGGGAAGGCTACACCTTC.

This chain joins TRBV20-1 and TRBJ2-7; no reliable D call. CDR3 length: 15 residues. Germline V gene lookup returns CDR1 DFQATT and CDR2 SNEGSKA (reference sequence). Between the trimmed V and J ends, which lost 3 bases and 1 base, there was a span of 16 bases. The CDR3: CSASSADHTSYEQYF. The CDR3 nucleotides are TGCAGTGCTAGTTCGGCAGACCATACTTCCTACGAGCAGTACTTC.

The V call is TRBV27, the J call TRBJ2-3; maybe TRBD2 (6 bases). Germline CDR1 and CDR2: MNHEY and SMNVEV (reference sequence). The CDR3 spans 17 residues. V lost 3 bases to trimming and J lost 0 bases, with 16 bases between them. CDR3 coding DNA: TGTGCCAGCAGTTTCCTAATACTGGGGACTAGCACAGATACGCAGTATTTT. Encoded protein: CASSFLILGTSTDTQYF.

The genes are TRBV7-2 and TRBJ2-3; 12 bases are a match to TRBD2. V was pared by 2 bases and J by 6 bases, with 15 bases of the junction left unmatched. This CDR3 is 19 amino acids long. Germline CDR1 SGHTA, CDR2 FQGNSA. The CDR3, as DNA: TGTGCCAGCAGCTTAATAGGACAGTTGTCTACTAGCGGGAGGGATACGCAGTATTTT. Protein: CASSLIGQLSTSGRDTQYF.

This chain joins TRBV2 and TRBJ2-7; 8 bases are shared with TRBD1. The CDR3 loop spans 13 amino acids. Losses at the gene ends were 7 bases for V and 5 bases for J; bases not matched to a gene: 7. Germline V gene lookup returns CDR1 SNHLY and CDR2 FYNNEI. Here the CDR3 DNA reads TGTGCCAGCACCCCAGGGGGCGGGAACGAGCAGTACTTC. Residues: CASTPGGGNEQYF.

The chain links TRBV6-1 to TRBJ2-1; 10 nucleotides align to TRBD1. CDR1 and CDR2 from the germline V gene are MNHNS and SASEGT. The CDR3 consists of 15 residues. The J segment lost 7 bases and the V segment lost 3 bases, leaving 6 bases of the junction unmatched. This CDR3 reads CASSDRGQGWNEQFF. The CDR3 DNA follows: TGTGCCAGCAGTGATAGGGGACAGGGGTGGAATGAGCAGTTCTTC.

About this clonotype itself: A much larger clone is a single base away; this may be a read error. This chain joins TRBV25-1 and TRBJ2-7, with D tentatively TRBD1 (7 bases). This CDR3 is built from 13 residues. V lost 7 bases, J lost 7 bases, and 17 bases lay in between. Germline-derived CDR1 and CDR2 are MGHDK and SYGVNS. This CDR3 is CASKEGANNEQYF. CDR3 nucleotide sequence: TGTGCCAGCAAGGAGGGGGCGAACAATGAGCAGTACTTC.

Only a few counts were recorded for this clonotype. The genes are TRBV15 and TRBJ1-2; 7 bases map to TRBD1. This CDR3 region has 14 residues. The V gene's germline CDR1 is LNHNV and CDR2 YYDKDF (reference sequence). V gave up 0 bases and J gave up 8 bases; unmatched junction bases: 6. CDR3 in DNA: TGTGCCACCAGCAGAGATTTGTCAGGGGGAGGCTACACCTTC. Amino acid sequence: CATSRDLSGGGYTF.

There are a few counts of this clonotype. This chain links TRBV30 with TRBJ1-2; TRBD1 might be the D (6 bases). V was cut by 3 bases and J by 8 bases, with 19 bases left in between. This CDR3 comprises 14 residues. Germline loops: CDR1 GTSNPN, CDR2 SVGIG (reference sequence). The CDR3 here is CAWSAFWTEGGYTF. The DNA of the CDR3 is TGTGCCTGGAGCGCCTTTTGGACAGAAGGGGGCTACACCTTC.

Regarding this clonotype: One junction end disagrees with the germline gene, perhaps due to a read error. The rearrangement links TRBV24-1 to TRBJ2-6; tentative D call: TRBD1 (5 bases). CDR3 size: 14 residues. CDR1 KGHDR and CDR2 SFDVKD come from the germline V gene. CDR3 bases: TGTGCCACCAGTGACAACTCTGGGGCCAACGCCCTGACTTTC. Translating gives CATSDNSGANALTF.

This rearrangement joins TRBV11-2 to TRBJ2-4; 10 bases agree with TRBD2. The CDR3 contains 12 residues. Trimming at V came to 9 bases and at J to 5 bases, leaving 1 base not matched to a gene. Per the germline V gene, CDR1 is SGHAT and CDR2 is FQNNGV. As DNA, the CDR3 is TGTGCCAGTGGACTAGCGGAAAACATTCAGTACTTC. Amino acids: CASGLAENIQYF.

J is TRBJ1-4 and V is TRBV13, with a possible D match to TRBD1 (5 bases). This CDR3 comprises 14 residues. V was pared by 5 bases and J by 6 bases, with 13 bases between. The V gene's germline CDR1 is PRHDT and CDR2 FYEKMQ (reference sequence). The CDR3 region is CASSQRQLDEKLFF. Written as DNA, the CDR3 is TGTGCCAGCAGCCAAAGACAGTTAGATGAAAAACTGTTTTTT.

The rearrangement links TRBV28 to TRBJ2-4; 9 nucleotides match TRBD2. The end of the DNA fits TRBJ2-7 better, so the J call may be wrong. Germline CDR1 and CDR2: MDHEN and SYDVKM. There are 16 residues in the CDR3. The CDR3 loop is CASSFANLAGVNEQYF. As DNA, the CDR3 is TGTGCCAGCAGTTTCGCAAACTTAGCGGGAGTTAACGAGCAGTACTTC.

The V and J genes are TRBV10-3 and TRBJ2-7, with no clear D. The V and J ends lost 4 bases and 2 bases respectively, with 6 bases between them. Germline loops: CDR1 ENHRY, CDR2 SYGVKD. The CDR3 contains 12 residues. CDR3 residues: CAISGAPYEQYF. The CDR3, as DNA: TGTGCCATCAGTGGAGCCCCCTACGAGCAGTACTTC.